This T cell receptor beta chain was recorded in a study of shared clonotypes between healthy human individuals. Overall study results and limits: Measured sharing among donors was expected to vary with sequencing depth.

Generated by immunoSEQ multiplex PCR, the TCRdb table keeps only in-frame clones and is missing some. The sample holds about 470,000 clones; roughly three quarters are singletons and the top ten take about 13%. Germline values: CDR1 SGHRS, CDR2 YFSETQ. CDR3 length equals 17 residues. V lost 2 bases to trimming and J lost 1 base; unmatched junction nucleotides: 7. Donors included only healthy HIV-negative adults lacking recent acute infections or vaccinations. Among the donors, all were Caucasian adults who lived in Nashville, Tennessee. In the case of this clone: Its specificity is not known.

This receptor was taken from a woman in her 40s in good health. Some clones in this sample may be carry-over from other donors' samples. Sample: PBMCs. The V and J genes are TRBV5-1 and TRBJ2-5; 11 bases fit TRBD2. The CDR3 nucleotides read TGCGCCAGCAGCTTTGGACTAGCGGGTGGGAGCCAAGAGACCCAGTACTTC. Protein: CASSFGLAGGSQETQYF.